This T cell receptor beta chain was identified in a study of CD8 T cells in Susac syndrome. Negative magnetic isolation gave CD8+ and CD4+ cells; FACS enriched CD8+ TEMRA. This CDR3 is 15 amino acids long. V lost 5 bases to trimming and J lost 5 bases, with 15 bases between them. Looked up from germline, CDR1 is MNHEY and CDR2 is SMNVEV (reference sequence). Random hexamers were used to reverse transcribe about 0.45 to 1 ug of RNA. TCR beta CDR3 was amplified by immunoSEQ multiplex PCR. This amplification extended across 54 Vbeta and 13 Jbeta segments. TCRdb ran MiXCR on the immunoSEQ multiplex PCR reads and lists one entry per CDR3 protein. Found here are roughly 200,000 distinct CDR3 sequences, roughly 95% of them singletons; the top ten hold about 0.095%.

The sequence was collected from a human donor in good health. V gene TRBV27 combines with J gene TRBJ2-2; D perhaps matches TRBD1 (5 bases). Sequenced input: CD4+ T cells from PBMCs. The CDR3 reads CASSPRTLPTGELFF. CDR3 bases: TGTGCCAGCAGTCCCCGGACACTACCAACCGGGGAGCTGTTTTTT.